One T cell receptor beta chain is described in this entry. The CDR3 spans 16 residues. The germline CDR1 and CDR2 sequences are SGDLS and YYNGEE. J was trimmed by 1 base and V by 0 bases; bases with no gene match: 4. This specimen belongs to a study of blood T cell repertoires in COVID-19. Turning to the study itself: Specimens from acute and convalescent COVID-19 originated in the United States, Italy and Spain. PBMCs, B-cell-depleted T cells, or T cells provided the cDNA or gDNA that made up the material.

Sequencing was performed with immunoSEQ multiplex PCR; in TCRdb, only in-frame clones are kept and a portion is missing. The table lists about 320,000 clones, less than 85% of them singletons, with 1.5% to 2% in the top ten. The J gene is TRBJ2-4, the V gene TRBV9; 7 nucleotides match TRBD2. The clonotype originates from a woman aged 25 to 39 who had been exposed to COVID-19. Sequenced material: PBMCs or T cells enriched from blood (not recorded which). CDR3 loop: CASSVVPGGAKNIQYF. The CDR3 DNA reads as TGTGCCAGCAGCGTAGTGCCCGGGGGGGCCAAAAACATTCAGTACTTC. The complete variable domain, with remaining parts taken from reference TRBV9 and TRBJ2-4, reads DSGVTQTPKHLITATGQRVTLRCSPRSGDLSVYWYQQSLDQGLQFLIQYYNGEERAKGNILERFSAQQFPDLHSELNLSSLELGDSALYFCASSVVPGGAKNIQYFGAGTRLSVL.